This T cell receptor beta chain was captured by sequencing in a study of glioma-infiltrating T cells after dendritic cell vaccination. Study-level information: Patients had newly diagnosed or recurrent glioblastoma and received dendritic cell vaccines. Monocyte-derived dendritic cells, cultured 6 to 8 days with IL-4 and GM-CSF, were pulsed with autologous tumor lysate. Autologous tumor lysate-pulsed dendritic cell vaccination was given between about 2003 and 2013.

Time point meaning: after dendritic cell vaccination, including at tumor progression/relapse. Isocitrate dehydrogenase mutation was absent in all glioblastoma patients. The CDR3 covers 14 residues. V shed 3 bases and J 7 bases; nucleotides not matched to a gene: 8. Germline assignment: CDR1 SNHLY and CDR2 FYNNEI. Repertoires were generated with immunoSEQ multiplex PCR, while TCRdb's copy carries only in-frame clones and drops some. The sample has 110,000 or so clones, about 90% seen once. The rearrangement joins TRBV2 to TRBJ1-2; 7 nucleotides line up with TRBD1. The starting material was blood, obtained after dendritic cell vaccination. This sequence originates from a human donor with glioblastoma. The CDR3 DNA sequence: TGTGCCAGCAGTGACACCCCGGAGGGGGCTGGCTACACCTTC. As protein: CASSDTPEGAGYTF.